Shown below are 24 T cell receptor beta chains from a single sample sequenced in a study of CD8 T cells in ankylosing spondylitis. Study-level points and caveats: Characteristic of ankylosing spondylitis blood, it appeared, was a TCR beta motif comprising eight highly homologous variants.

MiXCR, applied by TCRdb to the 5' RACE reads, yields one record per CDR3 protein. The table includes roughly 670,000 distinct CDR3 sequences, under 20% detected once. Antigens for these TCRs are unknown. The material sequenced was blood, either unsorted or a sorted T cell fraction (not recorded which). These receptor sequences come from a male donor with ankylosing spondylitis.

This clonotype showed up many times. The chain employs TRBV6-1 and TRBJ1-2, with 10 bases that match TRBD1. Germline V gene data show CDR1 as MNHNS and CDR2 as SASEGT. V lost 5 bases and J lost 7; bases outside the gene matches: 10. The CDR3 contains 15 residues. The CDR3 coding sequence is TGTGCCAGCAGTCGACCTTGGGACAGGGGCGGTGGCTACACCTTC. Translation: CASSRPWDRGGGYTF.

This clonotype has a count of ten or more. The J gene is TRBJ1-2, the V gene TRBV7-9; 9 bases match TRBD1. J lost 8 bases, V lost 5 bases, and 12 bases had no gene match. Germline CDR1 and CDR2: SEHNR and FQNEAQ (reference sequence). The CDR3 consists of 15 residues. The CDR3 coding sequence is TGTGCCAGCAGCAAACCGGGACAGGGTTTTCGGGGCTACACCTTC. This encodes CASSKPGQGFRGYTF.

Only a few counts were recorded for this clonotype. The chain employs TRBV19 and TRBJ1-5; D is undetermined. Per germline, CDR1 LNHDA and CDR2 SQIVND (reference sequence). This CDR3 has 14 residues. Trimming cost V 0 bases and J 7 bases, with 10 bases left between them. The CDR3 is CASSIEGGGQPQHF. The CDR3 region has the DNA TGTGCCAGTAGTATAGAGGGAGGAGGACAGCCCCAGCATTTT.

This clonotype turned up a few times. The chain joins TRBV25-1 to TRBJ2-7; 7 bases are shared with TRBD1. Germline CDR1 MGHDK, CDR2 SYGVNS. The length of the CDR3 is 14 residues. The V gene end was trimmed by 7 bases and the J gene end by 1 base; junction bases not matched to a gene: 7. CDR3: CASTGQRLSYEQYF. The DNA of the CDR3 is TGTGCCAGCACGGGACAGAGACTATCCTACGAGCAGTACTTC.

Here the CDR3 DNA reads TGTGCCACCAGTGACCCACGCCCACCGGGGGAGGAGACCCAGTACTTC. Protein product: CATSDPRPPGEETQYF. The V call is TRBV24-1, the J call TRBJ2-5; tentative D call: TRBD2 (6 bases). V lost 4 bases, J lost 5 bases, and 19 bases lay in between. Germline-derived CDR1 and CDR2 are KGHDR and SFDVKD. The CDR3 is made up of 16 amino acids.

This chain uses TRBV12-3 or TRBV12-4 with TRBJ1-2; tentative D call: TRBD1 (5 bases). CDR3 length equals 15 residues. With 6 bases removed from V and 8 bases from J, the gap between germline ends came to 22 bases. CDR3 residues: CASSVGGTTWGGYTF. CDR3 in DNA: TGTGCCAGCAGCGTTGGGGGTACGACCTGGGGGGGCTACACCTTC.

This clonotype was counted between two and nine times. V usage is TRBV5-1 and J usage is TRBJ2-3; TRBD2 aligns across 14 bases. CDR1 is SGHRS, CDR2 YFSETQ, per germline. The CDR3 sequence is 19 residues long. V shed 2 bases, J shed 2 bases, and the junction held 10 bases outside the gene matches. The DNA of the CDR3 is TGCGCCAGCAGCTTCTACGGGACTAGCGGGGGACAATTCACAGATACGCAGTATTTT. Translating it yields CASSFYGTSGGQFTDTQYF.

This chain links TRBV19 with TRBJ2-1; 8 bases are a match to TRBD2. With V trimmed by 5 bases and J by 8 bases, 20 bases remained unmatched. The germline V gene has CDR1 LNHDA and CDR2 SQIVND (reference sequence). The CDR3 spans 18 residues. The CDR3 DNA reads TGTGCCAGTAGTCCCTTAGGGTCATGGGCGGGAGGAGAGTATGAGCAGTTCTTC. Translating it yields CASSPLGSWAGGEYEQFF.

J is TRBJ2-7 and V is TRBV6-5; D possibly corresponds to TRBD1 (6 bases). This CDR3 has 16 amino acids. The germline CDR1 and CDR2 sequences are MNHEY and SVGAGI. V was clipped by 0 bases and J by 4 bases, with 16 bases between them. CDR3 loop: CASSYSSAGADYEQYF. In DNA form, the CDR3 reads TGTGCCAGCAGTTACTCCAGCGCAGGGGCAGATTACGAGCAGTACTTC.

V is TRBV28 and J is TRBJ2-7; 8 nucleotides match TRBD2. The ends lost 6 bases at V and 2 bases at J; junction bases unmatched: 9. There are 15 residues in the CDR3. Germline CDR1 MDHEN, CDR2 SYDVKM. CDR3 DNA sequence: TGTGCCAGCAGCCCAACTAGCGGAGCCGCCTACGAGCAGTACTTC. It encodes CASSPTSGAAYEQYF. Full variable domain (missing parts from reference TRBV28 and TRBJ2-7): DVKVTQSSRYLVKRTGEKVFLECVQDMDHENMFWYRQDPGLGLRLIYFSYDVKMKEKGDIPEGYSVSREKKERFSLILESASTNQTSMYLCASSPTSGAAYEQYFGPGTRLTVT.

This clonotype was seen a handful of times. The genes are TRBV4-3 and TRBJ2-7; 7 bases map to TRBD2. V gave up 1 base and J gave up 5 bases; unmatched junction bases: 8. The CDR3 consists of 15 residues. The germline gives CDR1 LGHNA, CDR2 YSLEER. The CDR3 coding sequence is TGCGCCAGCAGCCAAGGCTGGCGGGAGAGGGACGAGCAGTACTTC. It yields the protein CASSQGWRERDEQYF.

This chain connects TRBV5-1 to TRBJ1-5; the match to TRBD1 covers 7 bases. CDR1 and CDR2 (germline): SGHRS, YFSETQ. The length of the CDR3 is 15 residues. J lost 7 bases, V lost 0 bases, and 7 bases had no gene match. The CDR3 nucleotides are TGCGCCAGCAGCTTGGGGGTGGCAGGGGGACAGCCCCAGCATTTT. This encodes CASSLGVAGGQPQHF.

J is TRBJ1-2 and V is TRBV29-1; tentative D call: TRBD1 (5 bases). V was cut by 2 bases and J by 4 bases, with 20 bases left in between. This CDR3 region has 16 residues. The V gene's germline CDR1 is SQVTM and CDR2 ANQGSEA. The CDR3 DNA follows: TGCAGCGTTGAACGGTTGCTTGGGGGGAAATCCTATGGCTACACCTTC. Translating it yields CSVERLLGGKSYGYTF.

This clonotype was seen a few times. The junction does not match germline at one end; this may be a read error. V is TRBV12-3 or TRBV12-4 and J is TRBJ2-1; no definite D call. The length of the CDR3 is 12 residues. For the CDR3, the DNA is TGCCACCCCGAGAGCTCCTACAATGAGCAGTTCTTC. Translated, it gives CHPESSYNEQFF.

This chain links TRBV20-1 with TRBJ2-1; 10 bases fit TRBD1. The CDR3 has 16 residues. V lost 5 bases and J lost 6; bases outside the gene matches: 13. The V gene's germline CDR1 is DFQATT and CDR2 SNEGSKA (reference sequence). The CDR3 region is CSAQDRGVGVGNEQFF. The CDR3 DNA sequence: TGCAGTGCTCAGGACAGGGGGGTCGGTGTAGGCAATGAGCAGTTCTTC.

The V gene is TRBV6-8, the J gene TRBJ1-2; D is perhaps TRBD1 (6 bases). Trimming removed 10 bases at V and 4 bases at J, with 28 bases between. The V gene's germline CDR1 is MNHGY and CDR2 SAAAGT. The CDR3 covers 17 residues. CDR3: CANHLQGFIIRGYGYTF. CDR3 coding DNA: TGTGCCAACCACCTACAGGGTTTCATAATACGAGGCTATGGCTACACCTTC.

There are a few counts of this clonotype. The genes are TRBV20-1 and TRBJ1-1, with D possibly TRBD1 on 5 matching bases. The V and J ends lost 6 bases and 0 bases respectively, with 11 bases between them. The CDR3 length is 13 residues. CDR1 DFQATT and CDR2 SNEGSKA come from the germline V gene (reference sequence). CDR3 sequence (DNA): TGCAGTGCACCCCGGGGGGTGAACACTGAAGCTTTCTTT. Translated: CSAPRGVNTEAFF.

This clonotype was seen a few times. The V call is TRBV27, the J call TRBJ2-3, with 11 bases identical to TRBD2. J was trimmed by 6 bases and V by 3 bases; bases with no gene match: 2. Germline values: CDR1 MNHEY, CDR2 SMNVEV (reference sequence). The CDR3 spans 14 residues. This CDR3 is CASSLTSGKDTQYF. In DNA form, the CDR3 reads TGTGCCAGCAGTTTGACTAGCGGGAAGGATACGCAGTATTTT.

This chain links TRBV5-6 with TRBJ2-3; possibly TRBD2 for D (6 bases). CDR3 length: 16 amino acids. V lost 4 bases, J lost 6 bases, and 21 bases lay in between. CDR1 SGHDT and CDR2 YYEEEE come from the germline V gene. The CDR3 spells CASSLIDRGLTDTQYF. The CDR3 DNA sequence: TGTGCCAGCAGCCTTATCGACCGGGGGTTGACGGATACGCAGTATTTT.

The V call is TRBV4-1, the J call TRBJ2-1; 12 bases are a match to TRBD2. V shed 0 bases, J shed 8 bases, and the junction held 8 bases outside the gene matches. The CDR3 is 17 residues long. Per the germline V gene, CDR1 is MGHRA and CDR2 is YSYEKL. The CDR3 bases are TGCGCCAGCAGCCAAGATCGACTAGCGGGAGATAGTGATGAGCAGTTCTTC. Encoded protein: CASSQDRLAGDSDEQFF.

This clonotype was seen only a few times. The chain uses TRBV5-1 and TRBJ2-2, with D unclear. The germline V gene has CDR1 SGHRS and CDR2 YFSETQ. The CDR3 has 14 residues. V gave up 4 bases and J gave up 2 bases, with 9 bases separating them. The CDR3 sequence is CASSLGFNTGELFF. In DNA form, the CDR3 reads TGCGCCAGCAGCCTAGGGTTCAACACCGGGGAGCTGTTTTTT.

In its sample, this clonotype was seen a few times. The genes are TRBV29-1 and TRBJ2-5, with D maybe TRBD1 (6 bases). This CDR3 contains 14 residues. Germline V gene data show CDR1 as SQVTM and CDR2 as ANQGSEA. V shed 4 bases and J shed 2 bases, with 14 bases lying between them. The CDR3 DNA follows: TGCAGCGTTGTCACAGGGACGCGGCAAGAGACCCAGTACTTC. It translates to CSVVTGTRQETQYF.

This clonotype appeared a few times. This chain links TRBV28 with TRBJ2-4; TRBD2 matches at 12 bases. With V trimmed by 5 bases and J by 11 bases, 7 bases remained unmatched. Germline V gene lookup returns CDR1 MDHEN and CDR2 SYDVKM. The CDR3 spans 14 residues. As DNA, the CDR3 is TGTGCCAGCAGTGACAGGACTAGCGGGGAGGTTCAGTACTTC. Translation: CASSDRTSGEVQYF.

The CDR3 DNA follows: TGCAGTGCTAGGGAGCGGGAGTTCTATGAGCAGTTCTTC. This sequence encodes CSAREREFYEQFF. The chain couples TRBV20-1 to TRBJ2-1, with 8 bases matching TRBD2. Germline V gives CDR1 DFQATT, CDR2 SNEGSKA (reference sequence). The CDR3 loop spans 13 amino acids. J lost 8 bases, V lost 3 bases, and 6 bases had no gene match.